The T cell receptor beta chain described here comes from a study of blood T cell repertoires in COVID-19. About the study: From the United States, Italy and Spain came samples of acute and convalescent COVID-19. In each case, the material was cDNA or gDNA derived from T cells, B-cell-depleted T cells, or PBMCs.

Trimming removed 2 bases from V and 2 bases from J; junction bases left unmatched: 2. The CDR3 totals 14 residues. Germline V lookup: CDR1 LNHDA, CDR2 SQIVND (reference sequence). How the authors handled the data: Amplification with reference gene primers provided the estimates of nucleated cell counts. The repertoire was sequenced with immunoSEQ multiplex PCR; TCRdb's copy has only in-frame clones and lacks some. Clone size and V and J calls were adopted from that table, with D and trimming inferred from the DNA. Among 150,000 to 200,000 clones listed, 70% to 90% were seen once. This rearrangement joins TRBV19 to TRBJ1-2; the match to TRBD1 covers 7 bases. The specimen sequenced was PBMCs or T cells enriched from blood (not recorded which). The receptor was isolated from a woman aged 18 to 35 who had recovered from COVID-19. Here the CDR3 reads CASSIQGGNYGYTF. The DNA of the CDR3 is TGTGCCAGTAGTATACAGGGGGGAAACTATGGCTACACCTTC.